Below, one TCR beta chain is given with its context. Its antigen remains undetermined. Base qualities are missing; no much larger clone stands one base away. Libraries were constructed by the immunoSEQ multiplex PCR assay. For the multiplex PCR, a mixture combining 60 forward primers for TCR Vbeta segments and 13 reverse primers for TCR Jbeta segments was used. Amplification of the CDR3 region of rearranged TCR beta genes was performed with a multiplex PCR assay on genomic DNA. Amplified TCR beta libraries were sequenced as 87-base-pair reads on the Illumina HiSeq System. As for the authors' bioinformatics: A later analysis tallied around 82 million unique TCR beta chains across the 700 or so repertoires, and approximately 11 million of those chains were shared by two or more donors. Raw reads were error-corrected and collapsed into unique sequences by a nearest-neighbor algorithm in which closely related sequences were merged to remove PCR and sequencing errors. CDR3 sequences were aligned to IMGT reference sequences to assign V, D and J gene segments. For a sequence to be retained, at least a six-nucleotide match to both a V gene segment and a J gene segment was required. Rearrangements were classified as productive when the CDR3 lacked stop codons and remained in frame with V and J, and all other rearrangements were classified as non-productive. CDR3 was defined according to IMGT convention as the region running from the second conserved V-encoded cysteine to the conserved J-encoded phenylalanine. The earlier analysis of fewer than 750 of the donors excluded sequences that lacked an unambiguous match to a single V gene segment. In an earlier analysis of a few hundred of the donors, a V segment was called functional when productive rearrangements were above 56.7%, and segregating when the standard deviation between donors exceeded 5%. A statistical classification framework was built for diagnosing cytomegalovirus status from the catalog of TCR beta chain sequences. In a later analysis, TCR nucleotide sequences were compared against IMGT/GENE-DB human TR gene sequences so that V and J genes could be assigned. In a later analysis, CDR3 sequences and most-parsimonious VDJ recombination scenarios were assigned using the TCRdist pipeline. In a later analysis, each TCR beta chain was defined by its CDR3 amino acid sequence together with its V-gene family, and reads lacking a unique V-gene family were excluded. As a way to deal with suspected cross-contamination and a sequencing artifact, a later analysis dropped 450 to 700 nucleotide sequences that were highly shared and had low generation probability. A later analysis calculated a clonal expansion index for each public chain from normalized within-repertoire ranks of inferred template counts. A later analysis computed generation probabilities with a VDJ recombination model fitted to out-of-frame rearrangements, and checked the results against IGoR. In a later analysis, TCR-TCR, TCR-HLA and TCR-CMV co-occurrence was scored with hypergeometric tests, and a repertoire-size bias correction was applied to TCR pairs. A later analysis estimated false discovery rates by permuting HLA or CMV assignments 20 times. A later analysis grouped co-occurring TCRs with DBSCAN, adding TCRdist sequence similarity when clustering within HLA-allele-positive subsets. For co-occurrence clustering, repertoires with fewer than 30,000 or more than 120,000 public chains were excluded, along with about five repertoires with anomalous nucleotide sharing. In TCRdb, the immuneACCESS table is reduced to in-frame sequences with V and J assigned. These tables do not hold every clone; where another copy was compared, an unresolved V gene accounts for under half, and the others remain unexplained. Clone size and V and J calls were adopted from that table, with D and trimming inferred from the DNA. The sample records fewer than 250,000 clones, almost 80% of which are singletons. The leading ten clones occupy over 1.5% of the sample.

The data stem from a study of cytomegalovirus exposure and HLA in healthy donors (dated by TCRdb to the late 2010s). For context, the study as a whole: An earlier analysis of approximately 590 of the donors reported more than 250 Gb of sequence data and 100 million to 140 million unique TCR beta sequences from about 179 million T cells. An early release covering about 600 HLA-typed donors comprised roughly 300 gigabases of sequencing data and around 80 million unique TCR sequences. Among the roughly 400 genotyped donors, approximately 77% belonged to the genetic ancestry cluster associated with self-reported Caucasian donors. The aim of the study was to test whether cataloging public T cell receptors could identify signatures of past pathogen exposure. The study profiled the T cell repertoires of under 700 subjects by immunosequencing and related them to cytomegalovirus serostatus. A separate validation cohort of about 110 different subjects was used in addition to the 666-subject first cohort. The study combined high-throughput TCR immunosequencing, statistical association of individual TCRs with disease status, and machine learning to predict cytomegalovirus infection status. In a later analysis, previously published TCR beta repertoires from 666 donors were re-analyzed and high-resolution HLA genotyping was added so that TCR occurrence patterns could be studied. Rather than using new phenotypic data, the later analysis identified candidate immune exposures from TCR beta sequences and from how often those sequences occurred across donors. An earlier analysis of fewer than 700 of the donors applied high-throughput TCR beta sequencing to assess whether each TCR beta V gene segment acted as functional or pseudogenic. Donor age, sex, ethnicity and CMV serostatus were collected together with the repertoire data. In a later genetic analysis, genome-wide SNP genotypes for about 55% of the roughly 700 donors were used, and that subset was treated as a discovery cohort. Every repertoire in the discovery cohort had been generated on one and the same sequencing platform. Both class I and class II loci were covered by HLA typing, at four-digit resolution. Typing coverage differed by locus: A, B, C, DRB1 and DQB1 were typed in about 620-640 donors, DQA1 in 522, DPA1 in 600 to 610, and DPB1 in 450 to 480. Four to six DR-DQ haplotypes were handled as single units for association and clustering, since linkage in the cohort was strong. On average, around 200,000 unique TCR beta nucleotide sequences were sequenced per donor among a few hundred genotyped donors of the cohort, with roughly 18% of those sequences being non-productive.

The CDR3 runs 13 amino acids, cysteine and phenylalanine included. Of the read, only the CDR3 DNA is kept; its 39 bases are in frame from base 1. Taken from the germline V gene (reference sequence), the CDR1 and CDR2 loops are MNHEY and SMNVEV. At the junction V is shortened by 10 bases and J by 7 bases, with 19 bases in between. Broad study findings and their caveats: A few of the identified cytomegalovirus-associated TCR beta chains were confirmed in vitro to be specific for cytomegalovirus antigens. A later analysis reported that several top co-occurrence clusters appeared linked to parvovirus B19, influenza, CMV and Epstein-Barr virus. Because some donors lacked HLA typing at each locus, the association tests relied only on the typed subset. An association between a missense DCLRE1C variant and V-gene and J-gene trimming of TCR beta chains was found in a later genetic analysis and replicated in an independent cohort. The authors suggested that the approach could potentially be extended to other disease states and immunological phenotypes. In a later analysis, HLA-associated TCR beta chains were found to be more clonally expanded and to have lower generation probabilities than equally common non-associated chains. Specific HLA alleles were associated with 16,951 TCR beta sequences at a false discovery rate of 0.05 in a later analysis. Sequencing depth was assumed to be roughly uniform across donors in the presence/absence analyses, though that assumption may not hold. Some IMGT-functional V segments, including TRBV6-2 and TRBV6-3, could not be told apart with the 87-base-pair reads, so those segments were excluded. In a later analysis, the rate of TCR association differed among HLA loci, with DRB1 alleles having the most associated TCRs and HLA-C alleles having the fewest. A further reported finding was that TCR beta sequences accurately predicted the HLA-A and HLA-B alleles for most subjects in the first cohort. Because counts were too low, about 18 rarely observed V segments, including chromosome 9 orphons, were excluded from the earlier analysis of a few hundred of the donors. In this cohort, only TCR beta chains were sequenced, and detectable features were limited by the absence of alpha or paired-chain data. In a later genetic analysis, fewer N-insertions in productive TCRs were reported among donors in an Asian-associated ancestry cluster than the approximately 630-donor mean. Correlated functional status among segregating V segments might be attributable to linkage disequilibrium, but an unknown experimental factor could not be ruled out. The study gave a list of some 150 TCR beta chains associated with cytomegalovirus. For the cohort, immune exposure information was limited to CMV serostatus. An earlier analysis of approximately 570 of the donors showed that most TCR beta V segments appeared in productive rearrangements either about 87% or about 30% of the time, which broadly matched IMGT annotations. While some public TCRs were present in many individuals, most TCR sequences turned up only very rarely across donors. Cytomegalovirus status was reported to be diagnosed by the classifier with high specificity and sensitivity in both the original and validation cohorts. A cluster of highly shared sequence variants was judged likely to be a technical artifact of the sequencing pipeline. According to a later analysis, most CMV-associated TCR beta chains appeared to be HLA-restricted, and the HLA associations seemed to be driven largely by CMV exposure. When HLA alleles, especially DR and DQ, strongly co-occurred, attributing TCR associations to individual alleles was difficult.

The cohort was made up of about 610 healthy bone marrow donors. Cohort members were all nominally healthy when sampled, although unrecorded immune exposures were likely present. The donor was CMV seronegative and was included in the group of a few hundred seronegative cohort members. Every donor gave a peripheral blood sample, and the peripheral blood mononuclear cells from that sample were used for TCR beta sequencing. Genomic DNA was extracted from the blood cell samples with the Qiagen DNeasy Blood Extraction Kit. This receptor chain uses TRBV27 and TRBJ2-5, with TRBD2 as a weak D call on 6 bases. Sequenced material: PBMCs. This TCR was recovered from a young woman in good health and CMV-seronegative. The nucleotide sequence is given as TGTGCCACGGGGTGGAGGTCGGAGGGGACCCAGTACTTC. It translates as CATGWRSEGTQYF.